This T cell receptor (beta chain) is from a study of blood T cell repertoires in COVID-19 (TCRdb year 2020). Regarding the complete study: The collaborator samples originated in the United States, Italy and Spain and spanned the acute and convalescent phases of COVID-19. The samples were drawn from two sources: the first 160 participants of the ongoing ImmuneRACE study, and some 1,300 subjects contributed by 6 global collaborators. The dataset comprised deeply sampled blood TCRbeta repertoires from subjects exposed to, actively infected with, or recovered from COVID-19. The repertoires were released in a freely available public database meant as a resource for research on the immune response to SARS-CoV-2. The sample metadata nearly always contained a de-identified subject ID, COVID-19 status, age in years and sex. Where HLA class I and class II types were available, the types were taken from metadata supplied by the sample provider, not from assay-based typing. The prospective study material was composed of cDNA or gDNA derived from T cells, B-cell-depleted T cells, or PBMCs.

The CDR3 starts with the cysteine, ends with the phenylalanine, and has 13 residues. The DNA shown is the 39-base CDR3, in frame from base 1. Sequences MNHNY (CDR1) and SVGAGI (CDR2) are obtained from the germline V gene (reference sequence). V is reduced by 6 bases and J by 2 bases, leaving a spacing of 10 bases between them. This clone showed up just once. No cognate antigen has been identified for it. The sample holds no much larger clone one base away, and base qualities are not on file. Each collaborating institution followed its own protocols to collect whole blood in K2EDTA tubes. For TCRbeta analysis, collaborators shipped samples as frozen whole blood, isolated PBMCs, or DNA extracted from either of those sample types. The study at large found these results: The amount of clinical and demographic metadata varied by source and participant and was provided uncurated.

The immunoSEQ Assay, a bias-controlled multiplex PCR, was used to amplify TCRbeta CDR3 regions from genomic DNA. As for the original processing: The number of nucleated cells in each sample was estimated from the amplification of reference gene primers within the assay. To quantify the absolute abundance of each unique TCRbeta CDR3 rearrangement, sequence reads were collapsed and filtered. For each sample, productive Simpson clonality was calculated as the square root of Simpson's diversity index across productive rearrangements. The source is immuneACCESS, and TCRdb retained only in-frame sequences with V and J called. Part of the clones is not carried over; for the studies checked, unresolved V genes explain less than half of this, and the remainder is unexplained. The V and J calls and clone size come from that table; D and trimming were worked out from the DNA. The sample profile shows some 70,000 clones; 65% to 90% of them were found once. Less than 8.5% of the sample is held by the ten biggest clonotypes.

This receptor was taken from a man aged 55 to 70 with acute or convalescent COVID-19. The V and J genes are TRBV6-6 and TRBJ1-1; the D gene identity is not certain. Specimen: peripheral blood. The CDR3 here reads CASRTSVNTEAFF. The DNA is TGTGCCAGCAGGACATCCGTTAACACTGAAGCTTTCTTT.